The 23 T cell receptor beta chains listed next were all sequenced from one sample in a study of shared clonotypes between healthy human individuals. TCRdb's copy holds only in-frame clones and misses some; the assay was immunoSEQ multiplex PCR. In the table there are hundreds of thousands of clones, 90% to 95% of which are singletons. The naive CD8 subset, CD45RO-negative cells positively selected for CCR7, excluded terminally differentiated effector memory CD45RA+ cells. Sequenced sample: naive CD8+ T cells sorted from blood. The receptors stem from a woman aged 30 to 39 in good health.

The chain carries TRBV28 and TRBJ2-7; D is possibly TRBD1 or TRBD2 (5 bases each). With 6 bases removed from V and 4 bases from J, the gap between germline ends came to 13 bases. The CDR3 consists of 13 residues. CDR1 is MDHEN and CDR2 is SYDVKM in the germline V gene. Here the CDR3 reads CASRGVSLYEQYF. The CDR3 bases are TGTGCCAGCAGGGGGGTTTCACTTTACGAGCAGTACTTC. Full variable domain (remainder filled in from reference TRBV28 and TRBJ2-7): DVKVTQSSRYLVKRTGEKVFLECVQDMDHENMFWYRQDPGLGLRLIYFSYDVKMKEKGDIPEGYSVSREKKERFSLILESASTNQTSMYLCASRGVSLYEQYFGPGTRLTVT.

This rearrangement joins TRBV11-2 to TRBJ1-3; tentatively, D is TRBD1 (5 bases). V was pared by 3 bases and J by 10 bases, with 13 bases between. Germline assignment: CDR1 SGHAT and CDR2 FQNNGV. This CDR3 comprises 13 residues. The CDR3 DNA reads TGTGCCAGCAGCTTCCAAGGGGCTGGAACCATATATTTT. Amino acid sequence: CASSFQGAGTIYF.

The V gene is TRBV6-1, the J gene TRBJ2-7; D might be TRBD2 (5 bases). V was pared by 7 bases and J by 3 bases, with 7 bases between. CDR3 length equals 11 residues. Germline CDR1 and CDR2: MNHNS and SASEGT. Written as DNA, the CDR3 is TGTGCCAGCACCGAGGGCTACGAGCAGTACTTC. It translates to CASTEGYEQYF.

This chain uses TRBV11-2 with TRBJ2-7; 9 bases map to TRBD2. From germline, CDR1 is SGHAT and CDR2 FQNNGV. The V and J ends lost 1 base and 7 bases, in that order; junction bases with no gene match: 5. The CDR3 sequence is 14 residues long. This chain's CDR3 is CASSLASGKYEQYF. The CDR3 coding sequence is TGTGCCAGCAGCTTAGCTAGCGGGAAGTATGAGCAGTACTTC.

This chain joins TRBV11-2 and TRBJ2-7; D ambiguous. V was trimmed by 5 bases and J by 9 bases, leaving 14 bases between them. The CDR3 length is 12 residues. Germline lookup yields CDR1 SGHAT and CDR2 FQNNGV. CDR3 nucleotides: TGTGCCAGCAGCCCGGACCGAGCCTGGCAGTACTTC. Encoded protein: CASSPDRAWQYF.

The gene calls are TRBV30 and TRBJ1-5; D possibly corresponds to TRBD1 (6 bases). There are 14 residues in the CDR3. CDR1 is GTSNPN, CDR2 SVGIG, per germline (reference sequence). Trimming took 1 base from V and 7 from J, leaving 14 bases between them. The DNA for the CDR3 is TGTGCCTGGAGTGGTGGACAGTCGGGCCAGCCCCAGCATTTT. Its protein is CAWSGGQSGQPQHF.

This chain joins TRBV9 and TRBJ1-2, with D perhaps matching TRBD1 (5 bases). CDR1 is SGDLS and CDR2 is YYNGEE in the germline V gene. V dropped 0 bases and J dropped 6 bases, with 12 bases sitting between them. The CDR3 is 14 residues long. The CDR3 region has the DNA TGTGCCAGCAGCGTAGCTAGTGTGGGGGATGGCTACACCTTC. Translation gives CASSVASVGDGYTF.

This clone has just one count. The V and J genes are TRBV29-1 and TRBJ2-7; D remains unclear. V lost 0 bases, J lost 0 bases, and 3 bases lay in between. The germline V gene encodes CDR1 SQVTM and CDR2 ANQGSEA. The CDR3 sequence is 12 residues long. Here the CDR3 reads CSVEESSYEQYF. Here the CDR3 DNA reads TGCAGCGTTGAAGAGAGCTCCTACGAGCAGTACTTC.

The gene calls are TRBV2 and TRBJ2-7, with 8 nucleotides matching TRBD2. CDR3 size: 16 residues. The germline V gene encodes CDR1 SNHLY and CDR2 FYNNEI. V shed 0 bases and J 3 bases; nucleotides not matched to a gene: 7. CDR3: CASSEAGGLAVYEQYF. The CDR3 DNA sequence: TGTGCCAGCAGTGAAGCAGGAGGACTAGCAGTCTACGAGCAGTACTTC.

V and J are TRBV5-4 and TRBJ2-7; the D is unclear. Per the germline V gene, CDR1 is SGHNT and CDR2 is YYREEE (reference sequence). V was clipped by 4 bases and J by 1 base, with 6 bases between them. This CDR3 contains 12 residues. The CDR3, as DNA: TGTGCCAGCAGCGACGAGTCCTACGAGCAGTACTTC. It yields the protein CASSDESYEQYF. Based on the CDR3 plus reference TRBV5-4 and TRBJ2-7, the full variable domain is ETGVTQSPTHLIKTRGQQVTLRCSSQSGHNTVSWYQQALGQGPQFIFQYYREEENGRGNFPPRFSGLQFPNYSSELNVNALELDDSALYLCASSDESYEQYFGPGTRLTVT.

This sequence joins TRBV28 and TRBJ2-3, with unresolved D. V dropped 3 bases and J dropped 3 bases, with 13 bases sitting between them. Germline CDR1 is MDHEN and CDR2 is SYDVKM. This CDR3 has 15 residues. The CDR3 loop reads CASSLVIAGTDTQYF. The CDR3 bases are TGTGCCAGCAGTTTGGTGATAGCTGGGACAGATACGCAGTATTTT.

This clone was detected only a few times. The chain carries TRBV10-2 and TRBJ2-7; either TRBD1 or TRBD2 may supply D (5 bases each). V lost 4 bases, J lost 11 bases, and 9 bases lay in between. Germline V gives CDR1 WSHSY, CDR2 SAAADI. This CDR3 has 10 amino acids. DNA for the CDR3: TGCGCCAGCAGTGGGGACGGGGAGTACTTC. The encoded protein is CASSGDGEYF.

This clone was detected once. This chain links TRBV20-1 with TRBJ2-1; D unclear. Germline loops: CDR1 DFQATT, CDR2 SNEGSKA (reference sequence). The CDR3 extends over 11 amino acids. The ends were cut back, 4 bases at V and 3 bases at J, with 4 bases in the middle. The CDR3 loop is CSAKFYNEQFF. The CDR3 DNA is TGCAGTGCTAAATTCTACAATGAGCAGTTCTTC.

CDR3 in amino acids: CASSLRGGGYNEQFF. The CDR3 DNA reads as TGTGCCAGCAGCTTAAGGGGGGGAGGTTACAATGAGCAGTTCTTC. The chain is built from TRBV11-3 and TRBJ2-1; TRBD2 is a possible D gene (7 bases). This CDR3 has 15 amino acids. V was cut by 2 bases and J by 4 bases, with 12 bases left in between. Germline V gene lookup returns CDR1 SGHNT and CDR2 YENEEA.

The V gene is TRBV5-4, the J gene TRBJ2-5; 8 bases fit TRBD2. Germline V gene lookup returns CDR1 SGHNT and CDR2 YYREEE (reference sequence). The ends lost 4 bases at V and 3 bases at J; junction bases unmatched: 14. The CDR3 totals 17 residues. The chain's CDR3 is CASSQTPLAGVKETQYF. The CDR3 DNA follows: TGTGCCAGCAGCCAAACCCCGCTAGCGGGTGTTAAAGAGACCCAGTACTTC.

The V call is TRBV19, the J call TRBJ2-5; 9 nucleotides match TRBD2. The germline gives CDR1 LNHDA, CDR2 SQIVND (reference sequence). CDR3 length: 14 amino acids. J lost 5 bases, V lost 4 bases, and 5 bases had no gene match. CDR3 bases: TGTGCCAGTAGTACCAGCGGGAGGATGGAGACCCAGTACTTC. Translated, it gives CASSTSGRMETQYF.

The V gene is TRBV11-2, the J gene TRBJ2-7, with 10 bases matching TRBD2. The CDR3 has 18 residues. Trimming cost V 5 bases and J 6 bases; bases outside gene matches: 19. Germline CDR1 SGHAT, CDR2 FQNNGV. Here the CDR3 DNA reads TGTGCCAGCAGCCATCTAGCGGGAGAATCGTTAGTCTGGAGCGAGCAGTACTTC. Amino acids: CASSHLAGESLVWSEQYF.

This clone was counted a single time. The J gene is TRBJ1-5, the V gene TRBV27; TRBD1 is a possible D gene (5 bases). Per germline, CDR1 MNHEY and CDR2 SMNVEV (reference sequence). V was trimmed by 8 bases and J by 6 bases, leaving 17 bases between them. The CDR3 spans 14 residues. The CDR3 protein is CASGVPGTGQPQHF. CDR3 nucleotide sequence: TGTGCCAGCGGTGTGCCGGGGACCGGTCAGCCCCAGCATTTT.

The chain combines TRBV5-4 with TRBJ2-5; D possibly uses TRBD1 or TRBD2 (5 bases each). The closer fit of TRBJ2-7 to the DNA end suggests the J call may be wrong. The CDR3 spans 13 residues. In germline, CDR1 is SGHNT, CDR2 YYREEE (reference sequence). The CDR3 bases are TGTGCCAGCAGCCCCTCCTGGGGGTTCGAGCAGTACTTC. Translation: CASSPSWGFEQYF.

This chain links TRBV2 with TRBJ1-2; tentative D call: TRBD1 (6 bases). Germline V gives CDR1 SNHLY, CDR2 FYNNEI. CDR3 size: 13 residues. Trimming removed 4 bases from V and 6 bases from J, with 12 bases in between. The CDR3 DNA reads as TGTGCCAGCAGTGTTGGGGGCGTGGATGGCTACACCTTC. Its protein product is CASSVGGVDGYTF.

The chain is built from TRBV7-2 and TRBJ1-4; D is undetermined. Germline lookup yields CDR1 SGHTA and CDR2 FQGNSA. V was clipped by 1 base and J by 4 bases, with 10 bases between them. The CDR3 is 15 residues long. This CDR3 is CASSLVLSVNEKLFF. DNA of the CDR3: TGTGCCAGCAGCTTAGTGTTGTCAGTTAATGAAAAACTGTTTTTT.

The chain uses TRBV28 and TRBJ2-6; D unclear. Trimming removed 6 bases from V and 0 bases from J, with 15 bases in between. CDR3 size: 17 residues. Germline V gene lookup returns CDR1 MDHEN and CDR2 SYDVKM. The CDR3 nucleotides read TGTGCCAGCAGCCCTTTGGGTCGACTCTCTGGGGCCAACGTCCTGACTTTC. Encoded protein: CASSPLGRLSGANVLTF.

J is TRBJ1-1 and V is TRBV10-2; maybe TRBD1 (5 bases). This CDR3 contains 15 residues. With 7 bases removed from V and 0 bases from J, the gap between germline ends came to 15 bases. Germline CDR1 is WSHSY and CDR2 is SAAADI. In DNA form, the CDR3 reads TGCGCCAGCAATACAAGAATCAGGGTGAACACTGAAGCTTTCTTT. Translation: CASNTRIRVNTEAFF.